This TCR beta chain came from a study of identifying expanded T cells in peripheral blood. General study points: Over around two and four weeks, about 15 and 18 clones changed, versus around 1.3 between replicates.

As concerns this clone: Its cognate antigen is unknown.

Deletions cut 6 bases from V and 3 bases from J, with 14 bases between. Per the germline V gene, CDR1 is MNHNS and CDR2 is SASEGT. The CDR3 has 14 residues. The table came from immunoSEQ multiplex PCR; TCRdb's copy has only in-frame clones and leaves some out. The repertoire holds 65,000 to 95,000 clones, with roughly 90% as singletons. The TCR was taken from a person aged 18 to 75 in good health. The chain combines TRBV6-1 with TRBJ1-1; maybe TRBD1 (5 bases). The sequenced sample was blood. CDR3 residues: CASRGGLGDTEAFF. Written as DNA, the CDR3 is TGTGCCAGCAGGGGAGGGCTGGGGGACACTGAAGCTTTCTTT.